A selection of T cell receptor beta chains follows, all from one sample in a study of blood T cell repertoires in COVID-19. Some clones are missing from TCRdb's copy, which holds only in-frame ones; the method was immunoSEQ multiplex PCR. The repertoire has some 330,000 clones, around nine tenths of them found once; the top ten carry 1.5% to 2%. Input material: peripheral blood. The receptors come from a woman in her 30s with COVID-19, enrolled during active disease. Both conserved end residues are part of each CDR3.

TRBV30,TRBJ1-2,CAWNREREYGYTF
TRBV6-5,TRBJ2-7,CATGQGPEQYF
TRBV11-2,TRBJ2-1,CASSAGLNNEQFF
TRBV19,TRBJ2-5,CASSIRSGGWETQYF
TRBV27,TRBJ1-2,CASSLTGDGDGYTF
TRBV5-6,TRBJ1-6,CASSLGQGVYSPLHF
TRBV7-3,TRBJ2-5,CASSSGTGDQETQYF
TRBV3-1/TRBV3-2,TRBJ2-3,CASSNGGGWADTQYF
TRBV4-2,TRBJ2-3,CASSERGGDADTQYF
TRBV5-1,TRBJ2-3,CASSLFGQTGTDTQYF
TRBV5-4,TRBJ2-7,CASSLGLSGESYEQYF
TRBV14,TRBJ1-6,CASSRQGYSPLHF
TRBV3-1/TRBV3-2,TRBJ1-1,CASSLTYRGTEAFF
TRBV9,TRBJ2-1,CASSASPRGTEQFF
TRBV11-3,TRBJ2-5,CASSLRTSEYQETQYF
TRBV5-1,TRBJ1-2,CASSGGQGADYGYTF
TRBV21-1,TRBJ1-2,CASSKGGKNYGYTF